This T cell receptor (beta chain) was documented in a study of STAT5B mutations in CD4+ large granular lymphocyte leukemia. On the study more broadly: The CDR3 'QG' motif was associated with a particular HLA allele among healthy donors.

Germline CDR1 is MGHRA and CDR2 is YSYEKL. Trimming left V 2 bases short and J 2 bases short, with 15 bases between. The CDR3 spans 16 residues. Profiling relied on immunoSEQ multiplex PCR, and the TCRdb table lists in-frame clones only, not all of them. This table has 25,000 to 35,000 clones, 75% to 85% appearing once. Comments on this clone: Its antigen is currently unknown.

General observations from the study: Top patient clones used TRBV06 genes more often: 8/27 versus 2/35 in controls. Without putative leukemic clones, patient CD4-sorted repertoires remained more clonal than healthy CD4+ repertoires.

The sequencing input was CD4+ T cells from blood buffy coats. The sequence was collected from a human donor in good health. The chain combines TRBV4-1 with TRBJ2-5; D might be TRBD2 (6 bases). CDR3 coding DNA: TGCGCCAGCAGCCAAAAAACCGGGACTCCTCAAGAGACCCAGTACTTC. This gives the protein CASSQKTGTPQETQYF.